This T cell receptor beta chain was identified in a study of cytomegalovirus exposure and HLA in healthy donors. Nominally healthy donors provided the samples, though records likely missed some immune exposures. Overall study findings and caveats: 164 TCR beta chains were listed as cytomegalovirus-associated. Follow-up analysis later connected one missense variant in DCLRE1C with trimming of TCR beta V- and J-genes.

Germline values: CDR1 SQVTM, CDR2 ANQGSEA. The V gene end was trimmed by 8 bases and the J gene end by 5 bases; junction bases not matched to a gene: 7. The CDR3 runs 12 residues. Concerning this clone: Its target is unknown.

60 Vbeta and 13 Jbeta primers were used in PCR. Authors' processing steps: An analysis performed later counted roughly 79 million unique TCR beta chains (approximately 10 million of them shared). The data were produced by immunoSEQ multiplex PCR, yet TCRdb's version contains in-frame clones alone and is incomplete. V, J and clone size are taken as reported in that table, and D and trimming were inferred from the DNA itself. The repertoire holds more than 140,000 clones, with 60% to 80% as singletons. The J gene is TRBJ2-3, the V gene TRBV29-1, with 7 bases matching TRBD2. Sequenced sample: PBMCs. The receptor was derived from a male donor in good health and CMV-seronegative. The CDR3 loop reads CSLGGSVDTQYF. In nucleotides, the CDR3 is TGCAGCCTGGGGGGGTCCGTAGATACGCAGTATTTT.